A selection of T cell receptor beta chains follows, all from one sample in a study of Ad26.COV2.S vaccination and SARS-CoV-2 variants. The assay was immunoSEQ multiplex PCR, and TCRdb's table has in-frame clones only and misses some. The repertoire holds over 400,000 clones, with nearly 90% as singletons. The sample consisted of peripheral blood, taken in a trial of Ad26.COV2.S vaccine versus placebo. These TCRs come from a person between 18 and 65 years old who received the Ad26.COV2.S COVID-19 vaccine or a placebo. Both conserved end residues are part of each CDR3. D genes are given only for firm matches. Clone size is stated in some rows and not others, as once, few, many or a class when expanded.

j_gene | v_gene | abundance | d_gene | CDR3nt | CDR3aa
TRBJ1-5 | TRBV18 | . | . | TGTGCTCCTCCGTCCCCCGGCCGGGCCACACCTTGGGATCAGCCCCAGCATTTT | CAPPSPGRATPWDQPQHF
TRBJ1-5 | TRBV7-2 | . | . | TGTGCCAGCAGCTTAAGGGACCCCTATCAGCCCCAGCATTTT | CASSLRDPYQPQHF
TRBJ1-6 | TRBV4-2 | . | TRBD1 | TGTGCCAGCAGCCGCCGGGACAGCAATTCACCCCTCCACTTT | CASSRRDSNSPLHF
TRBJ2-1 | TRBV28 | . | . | TGTGCCACAACATGGGGGAGCTCCTACAATGAGCAGTTCTTC | CATTWGSSYNEQFF
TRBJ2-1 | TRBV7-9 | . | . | TGTGCCAGCGTCAGAGGGCCGGAGGGCTCCTACAATGAGCAGTTCTTC | CASVRGPEGSYNEQFF
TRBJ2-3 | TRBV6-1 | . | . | TGTGCCAGCAGTGAAGTGTCAAGGGGACTCACAGATACGCAGTATTTT | CASSEVSRGLTDTQYF
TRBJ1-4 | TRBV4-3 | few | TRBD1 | TGCGCCAGCAGCCAAGATAGGACAGGCAATGAAAAACTGTTTTTT | CASSQDRTGNEKLFF
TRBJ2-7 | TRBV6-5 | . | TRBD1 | TGTGCCAGCAGTTACCGACAGGGTCTCTTCGGCGAGCAGTACTTC | CASSYRQGLFGEQYF
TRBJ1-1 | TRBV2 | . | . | TGTGCCAGCAGGGGGCCTGAGTACACTGAAGCTTTCTTT | CASRGPEYTEAFF
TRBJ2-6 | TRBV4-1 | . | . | TGCGCCAGCAGCCATTACTCTGGGGCCAACGTCCTGACTTTC | CASSHYSGANVLTF
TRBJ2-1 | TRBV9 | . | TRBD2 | TGTGCCAGCAGCACTAGCGGGTTACCCTACAATGAGCAGTTCTTC | CASSTSGLPYNEQFF
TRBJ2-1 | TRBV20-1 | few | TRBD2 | TGCAGTGCTAGTAAAGGCTATGGAGCGGGGGACTACAATGAGCAGTTCTTC | CSASKGYGAGDYNEQFF